A selection of T cell receptor beta chains follows, all from one sample in a study of glioma-infiltrating T cells. MiXCR, applied by TCRdb to the multiplex PCR reads, yields one record per CDR3 protein. The top ten clones hold 25% to 30% of a sample with 100,000 to 150,000 distinct CDR3 sequences, under 25% of them seen once. The sequenced sample was glioma tissue, nonneoplastic brain tissue, or PBMCs (not recorded which). The source of these receptors is a human donor with low-grade glioma or glioblastoma, undergoing nonglioma brain surgery, or in good health (not recorded which). The CDR3 runs from the conserved cysteine through the conserved F or W. The order of the fields is V gene, J gene, clone size, D gene, CDR3 protein, CDR3 DNA. A D gene is named only where the DNA matches it firmly. The listing skips clone size in some rows; elsewhere it reads once, few, many or a size class.

>TRBV4-1|TRBJ2-5|many|TRBD2
CASSLGTSGGPRPQYF
TGCGCCAGCAGCCTGGGGACTAGCGGGGGCCCACGCCCCCAGTACTTC
>TRBV12-3/TRBV12-4|TRBJ2-2|few|-
CASRRLANTGELFF
TGTGCCAGCAGGAGACTAGCGAACACCGGGGAGCTGTTTTTT
>TRBV7-2|TRBJ2-1|once|TRBD2
CASSVVAGDSINNEQFF
TGTGCCAGCAGCGTAGTCGCGGGGGACTCTATTAACAATGAGCAGTTCTTC
>TRBV19|TRBJ1-2|-|TRBD1
CASRAADRGNYGYTF
TGTGCCAGTAGGGCCGCGGACAGGGGGAACTATGGCTACACCTTC
>TRBV16|TRBJ1-1|-|-
CASSQSGGGTEASF
TGTGCCAGCAGCCAATCTGGGGGGGGCACTGAAGCTTCCTTT
>TRBV27|TRBJ2-3|many|-
CASTPHWRTTDTQYF
TGTGCCAGCACCCCCCACTGGCGTACCACAGATACGCAGTATTTT
>TRBV20-1|TRBJ1-2|-|TRBD1
CSATGTGPGYTF
TGCAGTGCTACCGGGACAGGGCCCGGTTACACCTTC
>TRBV7-9|TRBJ2-3|many|TRBD2
CASSLVAGGIADTQYF
TGTGCCAGCAGCTTAGTCGCGGGGGGGATTGCAGATACGCAGTATTTT
>TRBV20-1|TRBJ1-2|-|-
CSARGPLTNYGYTF
TGCAGTGCTAGAGGCCCCCTGACTAACTATGGCTACACCTTC
>TRBV28|TRBJ2-3|-|-
CASSSHRVDTQCF
TGTGCCAGCAGCTCTCACAGGGTGGATACGCAGTGTTTT
>TRBV29-1|TRBJ1-2|-|-
CSVGNRTGGYTF
TGCAGCGTTGGTAACAGGACGGGAGGCTACACCTTC
>TRBV18|TRBJ1-2|few|TRBD1
CASSPRRTGQDNYGYTF
TGTGCCAGCTCACCACGAAGGACAGGGCAAGATAACTATGGCTACACCTTC
>TRBV5-1|TRBJ1-3|-|TRBD1
CASSRTGDGNTIYF
TGCGCCAGCAGCCGGACAGGGGATGGAAACACCATATATTTT
>TRBV20-1|TRBJ2-1|many|TRBD2
CSARDRLAGGLEQFF
TGCAGTGCTAGAGATAGGCTAGCGGGGGGGCTTGAGCAGTTCTTC
>TRBV20-1|TRBJ1-3|-|-
CSAAPRIGGNTIYF
TGCAGTGCCGCCCCTAGGATCGGCGGAAACACCATATATTTT
>TRBV2|TRBJ2-6|few|-
CASSLFGETGANVLTF
TGTGCCAGCAGCTTATTTGGGGAGACTGGGGCCAACGTCCTGACTTTC
>TRBV7-2|TRBJ2-3|few|-
CASSSTTGGLSTDTQYF
TGTGCCAGCAGCTCCACCACCGGGGGGCTAAGCACAGATACGCAGTATTTT
>TRBV7-9|TRBJ2-3|few|TRBD2
CASSPPRTSGGADTQYF
TGTGCCAGCAGCCCCCCCCGGACTAGCGGGGGGGCAGATACGCAGTATTTT
>TRBV7-9|TRBJ1-5|-|-
CASSIYLCSVGQYNQPQHF
-
>TRBV7-9|TRBJ2-5|-|-
CASSLVDRTQYF
TGTGCCAGCAGCTTAGTGGATAGGACCCAGTACTTC
>TRBV2|TRBJ2-6|-|TRBD2
CASSPLRSGEVGWANVLTF
TGTGCCAGCAGCCCCCTGCGTAGCGGGGAGGTCGGTTGGGCCAACGTCCTGACTTTC
>TRBV19|TRBJ1-1|once|-
CASSINGGAEAFF
TGTGCCAGTAGTATAAACGGGGGGGCTGAAGCTTTCTTT